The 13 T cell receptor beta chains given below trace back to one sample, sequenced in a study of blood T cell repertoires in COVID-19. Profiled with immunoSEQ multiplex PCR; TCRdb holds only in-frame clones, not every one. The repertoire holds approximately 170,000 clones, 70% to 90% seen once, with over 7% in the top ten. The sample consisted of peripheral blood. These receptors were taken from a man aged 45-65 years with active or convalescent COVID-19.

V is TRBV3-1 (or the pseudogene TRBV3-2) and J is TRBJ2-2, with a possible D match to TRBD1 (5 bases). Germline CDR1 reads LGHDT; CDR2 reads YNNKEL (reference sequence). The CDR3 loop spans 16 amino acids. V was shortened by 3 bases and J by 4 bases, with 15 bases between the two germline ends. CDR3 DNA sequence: TGTGCCAGCAGCCATGAATCCCTAGGGGCCACCGGGGAGCTGTTTTTT. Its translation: CASSHESLGATGELFF.

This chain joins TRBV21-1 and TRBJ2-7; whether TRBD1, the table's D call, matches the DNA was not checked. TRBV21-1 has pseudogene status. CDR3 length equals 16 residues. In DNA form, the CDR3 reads TGTGCCAGCAGCAAAACTTGGGGGGACAGGAACTACGAGCAGTACTTC. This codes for CASSKTWGDRNYEQYF.

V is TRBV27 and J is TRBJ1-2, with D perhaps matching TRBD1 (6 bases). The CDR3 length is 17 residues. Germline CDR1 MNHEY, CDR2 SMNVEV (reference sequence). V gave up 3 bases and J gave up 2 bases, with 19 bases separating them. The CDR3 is CASSFSPGDRENYGYTF. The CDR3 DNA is TGTGCCAGCAGTTTCTCCCCAGGGGATAGGGAAAACTATGGCTACACCTTC.

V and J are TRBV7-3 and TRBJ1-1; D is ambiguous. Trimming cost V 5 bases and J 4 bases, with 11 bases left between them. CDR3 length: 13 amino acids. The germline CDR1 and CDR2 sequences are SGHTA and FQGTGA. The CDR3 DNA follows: TGTGCCAGCAGCCTACGAGAGCGCACTGAAGCTTTCTTT. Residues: CASSLRERTEAFF.

CDR3 sequence (DNA): TGTGCCAGCAGCTCCGGACATGCGTCGAACACTGAAGCTTTCTTT. Translation: CASSSGHASNTEAFF. The chain combines TRBV7-6 with TRBJ1-1; the D gene is possibly TRBD1 (5 bases). Germline loops: CDR1 SGHVS, CDR2 FNYEAQ. V was pared by 4 bases and J by 1 base, with 13 bases between. This CDR3 contains 15 residues.

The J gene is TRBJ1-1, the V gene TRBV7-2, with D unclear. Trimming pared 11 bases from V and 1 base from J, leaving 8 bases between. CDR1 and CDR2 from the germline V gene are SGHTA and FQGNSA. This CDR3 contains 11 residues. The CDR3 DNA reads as TGTGCCCAACAAGAGAACACTGAAGCTTTCTTT. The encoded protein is CAQQENTEAFF.

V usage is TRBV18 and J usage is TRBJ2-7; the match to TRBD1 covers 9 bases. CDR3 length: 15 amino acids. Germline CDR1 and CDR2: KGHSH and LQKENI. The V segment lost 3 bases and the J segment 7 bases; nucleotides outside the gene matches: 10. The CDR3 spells CASSPPTLGQGEQYF. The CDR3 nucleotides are TGTGCCAGCTCACCGCCAACCTTGGGACAGGGAGAGCAGTACTTC.

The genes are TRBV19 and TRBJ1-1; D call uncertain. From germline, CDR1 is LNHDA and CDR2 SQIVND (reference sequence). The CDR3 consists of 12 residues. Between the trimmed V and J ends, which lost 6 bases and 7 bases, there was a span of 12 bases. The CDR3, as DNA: TGTGCCAGTAGACTAAGTCGGGGTGAAGCTTTCTTT. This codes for CASRLSRGEAFF.

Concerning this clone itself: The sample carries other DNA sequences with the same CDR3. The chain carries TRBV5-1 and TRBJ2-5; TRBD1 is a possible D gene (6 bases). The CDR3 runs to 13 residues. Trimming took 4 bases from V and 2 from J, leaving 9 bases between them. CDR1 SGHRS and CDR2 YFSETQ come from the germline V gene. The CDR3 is CASSLGQQETQYF. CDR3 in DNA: TGCGCCAGCAGCCTAGGACAGCAAGAGACCCAGTACTTC.

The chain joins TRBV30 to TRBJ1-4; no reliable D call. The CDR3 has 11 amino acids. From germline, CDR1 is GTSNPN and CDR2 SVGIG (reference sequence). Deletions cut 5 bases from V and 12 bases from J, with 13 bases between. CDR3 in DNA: TGTGCCTGGGGCGGGGATCGGGAACTGTTTTTT. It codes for CAWGGDRELFF.

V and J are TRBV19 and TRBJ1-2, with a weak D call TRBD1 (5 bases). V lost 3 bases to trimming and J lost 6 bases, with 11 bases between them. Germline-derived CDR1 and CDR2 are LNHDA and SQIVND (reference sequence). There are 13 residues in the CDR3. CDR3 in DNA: TGTGCCAGTAGTATGAGGCAGGGTGATGGCTACACCTTC. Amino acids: CASSMRQGDGYTF.

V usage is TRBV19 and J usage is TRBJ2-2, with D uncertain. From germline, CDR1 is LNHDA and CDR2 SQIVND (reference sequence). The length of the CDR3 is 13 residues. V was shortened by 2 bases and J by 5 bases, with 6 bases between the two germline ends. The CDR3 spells CASSISGTGELFF. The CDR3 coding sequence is TGTGCCAGTAGTATATCGGGTACCGGGGAGCTGTTTTTT.

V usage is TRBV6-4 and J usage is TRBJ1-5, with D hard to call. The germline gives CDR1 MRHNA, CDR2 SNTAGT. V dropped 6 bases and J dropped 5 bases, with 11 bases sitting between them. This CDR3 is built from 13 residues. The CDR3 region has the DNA TGTGCCAGCAGCCCGACTACCGATCAGCCCCAGCATTTT. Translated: CASSPTTDQPQHF.